These 21 T cell receptor beta chains were sequenced from one sample in a study of CD8 T cells in ankylosing spondylitis. TCRdb processed the 5' RACE reads anew with MiXCR; each CDR3 protein has one entry. The sample carries some 340,000 distinct CDR3 sequences, roughly 14% recorded once. The specimen was blood, either unsorted or a sorted T cell fraction (not recorded which). The source is a male donor with ankylosing spondylitis or in good health (not recorded which).

This clonotype showed up just once. The chain is built from TRBV11-1 and TRBJ2-3; unclear D gene. Germline loops: CDR1 SGHAT, CDR2 FQDESV (reference sequence). CDR3 length equals 13 residues. The V gene lost 5 bases and the J gene lost 3 bases, with 9 bases spanning the gap. The CDR3 loop reads CASSTTPTDTQYF. CDR3 nucleotide sequence: TGTGCCAGCAGCACTACCCCTACAGATACGCAGTATTTT.

This clonotype was seen a few times. The CDR3 spells CASTVGHGLAAGAEQYF. The CDR3 coding sequence is TGTGCCAGCACCGTCGGCCACGGACTAGCAGCCGGAGCCGAGCAGTACTTC. V and J are TRBV5-6 and TRBJ2-7; TRBD2 aligns across 8 bases. Germline CDR1 SGHDT, CDR2 YYEEEE. J lost 6 bases, V lost 6 bases, and 20 bases had no gene match. This CDR3 spans 17 amino acids.

About this clonotype itself: A read error may produce the germline difference seen at one junction end. The V call is TRBV3-1, the J call TRBJ2-5, with 7 bases lining up with TRBD1. In germline, CDR1 is LGHDT, CDR2 YNNKEL (reference sequence). CDR3 size: 14 residues. This CDR3 is CASSLGTVQETQYF. CDR3 nucleotides: TGCGCCAGCAGCCTCGGGACAGTACAAGAGACCCAGTACTTC.

The chain links TRBV20-1 to TRBJ1-2, with D maybe TRBD1 (5 bases). This CDR3 contains 12 residues. Per the germline V gene, CDR1 is DFQATT and CDR2 is SNEGSKA (reference sequence). Trimming cost V 6 bases and J 4 bases, with 12 bases left between them. The CDR3 sequence is CSAGGPGYGYTF. Written as DNA, the CDR3 is TGCAGTGCCGGGGGTCCTGGCTATGGCTACACCTTC.

This clonotype was detected ten times or more. The chain combines TRBV7-9 with TRBJ1-6; D call uncertain. This CDR3 has 12 amino acids. Germline-derived CDR1 and CDR2 are SEHNR and FQNEAQ (reference sequence). The V and J ends lost 2 bases and 13 bases respectively, with 9 bases between them. The CDR3 sequence is CASSLPSLPLHF. CDR3 in DNA: TGTGCCAGCAGCTTACCAAGCCTCCCCCTCCACTTT.

This clonotype has a handful of counts. The chain joins TRBV12-3 or TRBV12-4 to TRBJ1-3; D remains unclear. The V gene lost 3 bases and the J gene lost 0 bases, with 9 bases spanning the gap. The CDR3 has 15 residues. The CDR3: CASSLRRLSGNTIYF. The CDR3 coding sequence is TGTGCCAGCAGTTTGCGGAGGCTCTCTGGAAACACCATATATTTT.

In regard to this clonotype: One junction end does not reproduce the germline sequence, and a read error may be involved. The DNA of the CDR3 is TGTGCCACCAGTGATTTAAAGGGGCACCATGTCTTC. Amino acid sequence: CATSDLKGHHVF. The chain combines TRBV24-1 with TRBJ2-1, with D possibly matching TRBD1 (5 bases). Germline CDR1 KGHDR, CDR2 SFDVKD. The CDR3 consists of 12 residues.

This clonotype was seen more than once but under ten times. The rearrangement joins TRBV6-1 to TRBJ2-7; TRBD2 matches 9 bases. Trimming removed 6 bases from V and 10 bases from J; junction bases left unmatched: 10. Per the germline V gene, CDR1 is MNHNS and CDR2 is SASEGT. The CDR3 covers 13 residues. This CDR3 is CASRIAGEGGQYF. In nucleotides, the CDR3 is TGTGCCAGCAGGATAGCGGGAGAAGGGGGCCAGTACTTC.

This clonotype turned up a few times. This chain links TRBV5-1 with TRBJ2-7; TRBD1 aligns across 7 bases. J was trimmed by 6 bases and V by 0 bases; bases with no gene match: 12. The CDR3 totals 16 residues. Per the germline V gene, CDR1 is SGHRS and CDR2 is YFSETQ. The CDR3 DNA follows: TGCGCCAGCAGCTTGGAGGGCCTGGCAGGGGGTGCCGAGCAGTACTTC. Translated, it gives CASSLEGLAGGAEQYF.

V usage is TRBV19 and J usage is TRBJ1-5, with D maybe TRBD1 (5 bases). With 8 bases removed from V and 3 bases from J, the gap between germline ends came to 14 bases. This CDR3 has 14 amino acids. CDR1 LNHDA and CDR2 SQIVND come from the germline V gene (reference sequence). CDR3 loop: CASAGEPYNQPQHF. The CDR3 DNA sequence: TGTGCCAGTGCGGGGGAACCTTACAATCAGCCCCAGCATTTT.

This rearrangement joins TRBV5-1 to TRBJ2-7, with a weak D call TRBD1 (6 bases). The CDR3 runs 16 residues. Germline V CDR1 and CDR2: SGHRS, YFSETQ. Between the trimmed V and J ends, which lost 0 bases and 2 bases, there was a span of 15 bases. This CDR3 reads CASSLEVGAATYEQYF. The CDR3 DNA sequence: TGCGCCAGCAGCTTGGAGGTGGGGGCCGCAACCTACGAGCAGTACTTC.

The chain couples TRBV27 to TRBJ2-7; the match to TRBD2 covers 7 bases. Germline CDR1 and CDR2: MNHEY and SMNVEV (reference sequence). The CDR3 runs to 15 residues. V shed 3 bases, J shed 3 bases, and the junction held 8 bases outside the gene matches. CDR3 protein: CASSFGPGTNYEQYF. The CDR3 bases are TGTGCCAGCAGTTTCGGGCCCGGGACTAACTACGAGCAGTACTTC.

The chain links TRBV9 to TRBJ2-7; D tentatively reads TRBD1 or TRBD2 (6 bases each). Germline CDR1 SGDLS, CDR2 YYNGEE. The CDR3 extends over 16 amino acids. Trimming stripped 0 bases from V and 4 bases from J, with 17 bases between. CDR3 region: CASSVEGGVGGYEQYF. The DNA of the CDR3 is TGTGCCAGCAGCGTAGAGGGGGGCGTAGGGGGATACGAGCAGTACTTC.

This clonotype was counted only a few times. This chain links TRBV7-9 with TRBJ1-2, with D uncertain. V lost 7 bases, J lost 1 base, and 16 bases lay in between. There are 15 residues in the CDR3. Germline CDR1 is SEHNR and CDR2 is FQNEAQ (reference sequence). The CDR3 region is CASNKGSAFNYGYTF. DNA for the CDR3: TGTGCCAGCAATAAAGGTTCGGCCTTTAACTATGGCTACACCTTC.

The genes are TRBV12-3 or TRBV12-4 and TRBJ1-4; D may be TRBD1 (6 bases). V was clipped by 6 bases and J by 7 bases, with 15 bases between them. CDR3 length: 14 residues. DNA of the CDR3: TGTGCCAGCAGGGAGCCGGGACAAGGTGAAAAACTGTTTTTT. It translates to CASREPGQGEKLFF.

J is TRBJ1-1 and V is TRBV6-1, with 7 bases lining up with TRBD1. V was clipped by 8 bases and J by 0 bases; unmatched bases: 6. CDR3 length equals 14 residues. Per the germline V gene, CDR1 is MNHNS and CDR2 is SASEGT. The CDR3 bases are TGTGCCAGCCTCGACAGGGCCATGAACACTGAAGCTTTCTTT. The encoded protein is CASLDRAMNTEAFF.

This clonotype has just a few counts. The V gene is TRBV12-5, the J gene TRBJ2-7, with 11 bases identical to TRBD1. Germline V gene sequence: CDR1 LGHNT, CDR2 FRNRAP. V lost 4 bases, J lost 7 bases, and 6 bases stayed unmatched. This CDR3 comprises 14 residues. The CDR3 DNA reads as TGTGCTAGTGGTTCAGGGACAGGGGGATGGGAGCAGTACTTC. Translated: CASGSGTGGWEQYF.

This clonotype was counted only a few times. The rearrangement joins TRBV15 to TRBJ1-2; D not certain. Germline-derived CDR1 and CDR2 are LNHNV and YYDKDF (reference sequence). CDR3 length equals 11 residues. V shed 6 bases and J shed 6 bases, with 8 bases lying between them. The CDR3 sequence: CATRAPDGYTF. CDR3 nucleotides: TGTGCCACCAGGGCCCCCGATGGCTACACCTTC.

This clonotype was seen a few times. V and J are TRBV19 and TRBJ1-1, with unresolved D. From germline, CDR1 is LNHDA and CDR2 SQIVND (reference sequence). V shed 3 bases and J shed 9 bases, with 14 bases lying between them. The CDR3 sequence is 13 residues long. The chain's CDR3 is CASSISGEGQAFF. CDR3 DNA sequence: TGTGCCAGTAGTATCTCGGGAGAAGGCCAAGCTTTCTTT.

The V call is TRBV20-1, the J call TRBJ1-6, with D hard to call. V was clipped by 3 bases and J by 6 bases, with 9 bases between them. This CDR3 contains 13 residues. The germline CDR1 and CDR2 sequences are DFQATT and SNEGSKA (reference sequence). As DNA, the CDR3 is TGCAGTGCTAGGGGCAGGTCTAATTCACCCCTCCACTTT. It yields the protein CSARGRSNSPLHF.

The chain links TRBV20-1 to TRBJ2-7; D might be TRBD2 (5 bases). Trimming stripped 3 bases from V and 0 bases from J, with 12 bases between. The length of the CDR3 is 14 residues. Germline-derived CDR1 and CDR2 are DFQATT and SNEGSKA (reference sequence). CDR3 loop: CSARGIALSYEQYF. The CDR3 bases are TGCAGTGCTAGGGGTATAGCGCTCTCCTACGAGCAGTACTTC.